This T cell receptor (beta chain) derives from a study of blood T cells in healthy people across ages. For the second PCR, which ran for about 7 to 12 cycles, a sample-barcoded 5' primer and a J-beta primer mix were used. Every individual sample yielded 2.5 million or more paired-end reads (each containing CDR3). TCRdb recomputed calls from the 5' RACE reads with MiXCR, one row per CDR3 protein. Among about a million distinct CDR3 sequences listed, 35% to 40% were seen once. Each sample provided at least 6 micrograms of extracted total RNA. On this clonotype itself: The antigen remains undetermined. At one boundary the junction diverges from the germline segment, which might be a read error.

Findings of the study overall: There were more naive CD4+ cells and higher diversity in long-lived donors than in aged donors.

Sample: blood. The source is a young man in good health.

The CDR3 nucleotides are TGTGCCAGCAGCCCGGCCGCTAACCATGGCTACACCTTC. Translated, it gives CASSPAANHGYTF. V is TRBV5-5 and J is TRBJ1-2; D remains ambiguous. CDR3 length equals 13 residues. Germline values: CDR1 SGHKS, CDR2 YYEKEE (reference sequence).